One and the same sample provided the 14 T cell receptor beta chains below, sequenced in a study of blood T cell repertoires in COVID-19. Profiled with immunoSEQ multiplex PCR; TCRdb holds only in-frame clones, not every one. This sample carries 300,000 or so clones, nearly 90% of them seen once, and the ten largest clones take approximately 5%. Sequences were obtained from PBMCs or T cells enriched from blood (not recorded which). Receptors were obtained from a woman younger than 45 who had recovered from COVID-19.

This clone has only one observation. This chain joins TRBV9 and TRBJ2-3; 8 bases line up with TRBD2. The length of the CDR3 is 16 residues. CDR1 and CDR2 from the germline V gene are SGDLS and YYNGEE. Trimming removed 0 bases from V and 6 bases from J; junction bases left unmatched: 9. The CDR3 DNA sequence: TGTGCCAGCAGCGTAGCTAAACGGGGGGGCCGGGATACGCAGTATTTT. Its protein product is CASSVAKRGGRDTQYF.

The chain links TRBV6-2 or TRBV6-3 to TRBJ1-4, with a possible D match to TRBD1 (6 bases). The CDR3 covers 15 residues. The V gene lost 5 bases and the J gene lost 3 bases, with 13 bases spanning the gap. Germline CDR1 reads MNHEY; CDR2 reads SVGEGT. CDR3 DNA: TGTGCCAGCAGTAGACTACAGGGATCTAATGAAAAACTGTTTTTT. Its translation is CASSRLQGSNEKLFF.

This clone appeared many times. The chain couples TRBV2 to TRBJ2-7; tentative D call: TRBD1 (6 bases). The germline V and J ends were trimmed by 5 bases and 6 bases, with 20 bases remaining between them. CDR3 length equals 15 residues. From germline, CDR1 is SNHLY and CDR2 FYNNEI. CDR3 sequence (DNA): TGTGCCAGCAGTCCTCCAGGGGTCTCCCCCTCCGAGCAGTACTTC. Protein sequence: CASSPPGVSPSEQYF.

This clone has a single count. The V and J genes are TRBV18 and TRBJ2-5; 7 positions match TRBD2. CDR3 length equals 15 residues. The trim removed 3 bases at V and 5 bases at J, leaving 9 bases unmatched. Germline V gene lookup returns CDR1 KGHSH and CDR2 LQKENI. DNA for the CDR3: TGTGCCAGCTCACCGGGCCGCGGGGGATTGGAGACCCAGTACTTC. Translation: CASSPGRGGLETQYF. Together with reference TRBV18 and TRBJ2-5, the CDR3 gives the full variable domain: NAGVMQNPRHLVRRRGQEARLRCSPMKGHSHVYWYRQLPEEGLKFMVYLQKENIIDESGMPKERFSAEFPKEGPSILRIQQVVRGDSAAYFCASSPGRGGLETQYFGPGTRLLVL.

This clone was counted between two and nine times. The chain joins TRBV2 to TRBJ1-5, with a tentative D call TRBD1 (6 bases). CDR3 length equals 18 residues. V gave up 2 bases and J gave up 5 bases, with 22 bases separating them. Looked up from germline, CDR1 is SNHLY and CDR2 is FYNNEI. The CDR3 nucleotides are TGTGCCAGCAGTGAATCAGGGGCGCGGGGGTTAAGGGATCAGCCCCAGCATTTT. Translation gives CASSESGARGLRDQPQHF.

This clone was recorded only once. The V and J genes are TRBV7-9 and TRBJ1-1; 7 bases fit TRBD1. Germline values: CDR1 SEHNR, CDR2 FQNEAQ (reference sequence). The J segment lost 4 bases and the V segment lost 1 base, leaving 6 bases of the junction unmatched. This CDR3 is built from 15 residues. Here the CDR3 reads CASSLGQGESTEAFF. The CDR3 region has the DNA TGTGCCAGCAGCTTAGGACAGGGCGAGTCCACTGAAGCTTTCTTT.

With respect to this clone: Other DNA sequences of this sample code for an identical CDR3. The chain is built from TRBV30 and TRBJ1-2; TRBD1 matches at 7 bases. Trimming took 0 bases from V and 0 from J; bases not matched to a gene: 4. Germline CDR1 and CDR2: GTSNPN and SVGIG (reference sequence). The CDR3 has 15 residues. CDR3 sequence reads: CAWSVGQVSNYGYTF. The CDR3 DNA reads TGTGCCTGGAGTGTAGGACAGGTCTCTAACTATGGCTACACCTTC. Filled out from reference TRBV30 and TRBJ1-2, the complete variable domain reads SQTIHQWPATLVQPVGSPLSLECTVEGTSNPNLYWYRQAAGRGLQLLFYSVGIGQISSEVPQNLSASRPQDRQFILSSKKLLLSDSGFYLCAWSVGQVSNYGYTFGSGTRLTVV.

The V gene is TRBV12-3 or TRBV12-4, the J gene TRBJ2-3; D ambiguous. This CDR3 spans 12 amino acids. V was trimmed by 6 bases and J by 4 bases, leaving 8 bases between them. CDR3 DNA: TGTGCCAGCAGATTCGAGTCAGATACGCAGTATTTT. This encodes CASRFESDTQYF.

The chain joins TRBV5-6 to TRBJ1-2; TRBD1 is a possible D gene (5 bases). The CDR3 extends over 14 amino acids. The germline V and J ends were trimmed by 4 bases and 5 bases, with 15 bases remaining between them. Germline V gene lookup returns CDR1 SGHDT and CDR2 YYEEEE. CDR3: CASSHGGDGYGYTF. CDR3 nucleotide sequence: TGTGCCAGCAGCCACGGAGGGGATGGTTATGGCTACACCTTC. Supplemented by reference TRBV5-6 and TRBJ1-2, the full variable domain reads DAGVTQSPTHLIKTRGQQVTLRCSPKSGHDTVSWYQQALGQGPQFIFQYYEEEERQRGNFPDRFSGHQFPNYSSELNVNALLLGDSALYLCASSHGGDGYGYTFGSGTRLTVV.

V usage is TRBV6-2 or TRBV6-3 and J usage is TRBJ2-7, with D possibly being TRBD2 (6 bases). There are 16 residues in the CDR3. Germline CDR1 reads MNHEY; CDR2 reads SVGEGT. V was clipped by 5 bases and J by 3 bases, with 20 bases between them. The CDR3 region is CASSPWRGLGNYEQYF. Written as DNA, the CDR3 is TGTGCCAGCAGTCCGTGGAGGGGACTCGGAAACTACGAGCAGTACTTC.

CDR3 sequence reads: CASSIIGGSGNTIYF. The CDR3 nucleotides read TGTGCCAGTAGTATTATCGGGGGCTCTGGAAACACCATATATTTT. The J gene is TRBJ1-3, the V gene TRBV19, with D possibly being TRBD1 (5 bases). Germline assignment: CDR1 LNHDA and CDR2 SQIVND (reference sequence). V was clipped by 3 bases and J by 0 bases, with 9 bases between them. CDR3 size: 15 residues. The variable domain in full, completed from reference TRBV19 and TRBJ1-3, reads DGGITQSPKYLFRKEGQNVTLSCEQNLNHDAMYWYRQDPGQGLRLIYYSQIVNDFQKGDIAEGYSVSREKKESFPLTVTSAQKNPTAFYLCASSIIGGSGNTIYFGEGSWLTVV.

The J gene is TRBJ2-7, the V gene TRBV5-1; the D gene is possibly TRBD1 (6 bases). Trimming removed 2 bases at V and 2 bases at J, with 11 bases between. Germline CDR1 SGHRS, CDR2 YFSETQ. The length of the CDR3 is 14 residues. The CDR3 DNA follows: TGCGCCAGCAGCTTACAGGGCTTAACCTACGAGCAGTACTTC. It yields the protein CASSLQGLTYEQYF.

A single count supports this clone. The chain carries TRBV5-1 and TRBJ2-2; D is possibly TRBD2 (5 bases). Per germline, CDR1 SGHRS and CDR2 YFSETQ. V lost 5 bases, J lost 4 bases, and 9 bases lay in between. The CDR3 sequence is 13 residues long. Written as DNA, the CDR3 is TGCGCCAGCAGGAGAGAGGGCACCGGGGAGCTGTTTTTT. It encodes CASRREGTGELFF. The whole variable domain, filled in from reference TRBV5-1 and TRBJ2-2, reads KAGVTQTPRYLIKTRGQQVTLSCSPISGHRSVSWYQQTPGQGLQFLFEYFSETQRNKGNFPGRFSGRQFSNSRSEMNVSTLELGDSALYLCASRREGTGELFFGEGSRLTVL.

The rearrangement joins TRBV14 to TRBJ1-2, with D possibly matching TRBD1 (5 bases). Germline CDR1 is SGHDN and CDR2 is FVKESK. This CDR3 is built from 14 residues. Trimming took off 0 bases at V and 4 bases at J, with 9 bases between the two ends. The chain's CDR3 is CASSQEGRSYGYTF. CDR3 nucleotides: TGTGCCAGCAGCCAAGAGGGGCGGTCCTATGGCTACACCTTC.